This is a list of T cell receptor beta chains from one sample in a study of monozygotic twins with inflammatory bowel disease. TCRdb reanalyzed the 5' RACE reads and collapses them to one entry per CDR3 protein, without DNA. The record lists hundreds of thousands of distinct CDR3 sequences, of which the ten most abundant hold about 5%. The sample taken for sequencing was blood. The receptors shown here come from a human donor with ulcerative colitis or Crohn's disease, or a healthy co-twin of an affected twin (not recorded which). CDR3s include the opening cysteine and the closing phenylalanine or tryptophan. Each record gives: J gene, V gene, CDR3 protein.

j_call: TRBJ1-4
v_call: TRBV7-2
cdr3_aa: CASSQNKAEKLFF

j_call: TRBJ1-1
v_call: TRBV12-3/TRBV12-4
cdr3_aa: CASSRTRPQGIEAFF

j_call: TRBJ1-3
v_call: TRBV29-1
cdr3_aa: CSALVVENTIYF

j_call: TRBJ2-1
v_call: TRBV20-1
cdr3_aa: CSASSLSGRSGQFF

j_call: TRBJ1-2
v_call: TRBV12-3/TRBV12-4
cdr3_aa: CASSLGRQQGYTF

j_call: TRBJ1-1
v_call: TRBV7-3
cdr3_aa: CASSSRGATEAFF

j_call: TRBJ2-2
v_call: TRBV12-3/TRBV12-4
cdr3_aa: CASTIGDSRTGELFF

j_call: TRBJ2-3
v_call: TRBV3-1
cdr3_aa: CASTSRERGNTDTQYF

j_call: TRBJ2-7
v_call: TRBV7-9
cdr3_aa: CASSIRDLSSYEQYF

j_call: TRBJ2-1
v_call: TRBV10-3
cdr3_aa: CAISESNLAGGPWREQFF

j_call: TRBJ2-3
v_call: TRBV2
cdr3_aa: CASSELADTQYF

j_call: TRBJ2-5
v_call: TRBV19
cdr3_aa: CASSARGMQETQYF

j_call: TRBJ2-7
v_call: TRBV9
cdr3_aa: CASSVDLGTGIEQYF

j_call: TRBJ2-1
v_call: TRBV20-1
cdr3_aa: CSARGQRWDEQFF

j_call: TRBJ2-2
v_call: TRBV12-3/TRBV12-4
cdr3_aa: CASTRGGELFF

j_call: TRBJ2-7
v_call: TRBV6-1
cdr3_aa: CASSVWGYEQYF

j_call: TRBJ2-7
v_call: TRBV5-1
cdr3_aa: CASSLATGKYEQYF

j_call: TRBJ2-7
v_call: TRBV12-3/TRBV12-4
cdr3_aa: CASSFRGAEQYF

j_call: TRBJ1-3
v_call: TRBV20-1
cdr3_aa: CSANSQGAGNTIYF

j_call: TRBJ2-1
v_call: TRBV20-1
cdr3_aa: CSARDLLAGDRDNEQFF

j_call: TRBJ2-7
v_call: TRBV20-1
cdr3_aa: CSASPGSTYEQYF

j_call: TRBJ2-2
v_call: TRBV10-2
cdr3_aa: CASGDDENTGELFF

j_call: TRBJ2-4
v_call: TRBV18
cdr3_aa: CASSPLARGRENIQYF

j_call: TRBJ2-7
v_call: TRBV7-2
cdr3_aa: CASSLVAGSTGNEQYF

j_call: TRBJ1-3
v_call: TRBV6-1
cdr3_aa: CASSEAGQGAGNTIYF

j_call: TRBJ2-5
v_call: TRBV6-2/TRBV6-3
cdr3_aa: CASETIRDRSETQYF

j_call: TRBJ1-1
v_call: TRBV6-1
cdr3_aa: CASSNQLGAGNTEAFF

j_call: TRBJ2-1
v_call: TRBV29-1
cdr3_aa: CSVSRGQGQNEQFF

j_call: TRBJ2-1
v_call: TRBV28
cdr3_aa: CASRKVLGEQFF

j_call: TRBJ2-4
v_call: TRBV19
cdr3_aa: CASSRIGTHLAKNIQYF

j_call: TRBJ1-5
v_call: TRBV7-9
cdr3_aa: CASSWDSGQPQHF

j_call: TRBJ2-2
v_call: TRBV18
cdr3_aa: CASSPPKGTNTGELFF

j_call: TRBJ2-2
v_call: TRBV5-6
cdr3_aa: CASSFDRRRGELFF

j_call: TRBJ1-6
v_call: TRBV11-1
cdr3_aa: CASSSHAGGSSPLHF

j_call: TRBJ2-5
v_call: TRBV5-4
cdr3_aa: CASSLDGGQETQYF

j_call: TRBJ2-3
v_call: TRBV12-3/TRBV12-4
cdr3_aa: CASSTTLTTQYF

j_call: TRBJ2-1
v_call: TRBV6-2/TRBV6-3
cdr3_aa: CASSMRTSTFWVNEQFF

j_call: TRBJ2-2
v_call: TRBV7-9
cdr3_aa: CASMPGTTFPRELFF

j_call: TRBJ2-7
v_call: TRBV5-1
cdr3_aa: CASSLRVRAGAYEQYF

j_call: TRBJ1-5
v_call: TRBV30
cdr3_aa: CAWCTGPNQPQHF

j_call: TRBJ2-7
v_call: TRBV29-1
cdr3_aa: CSVVGDTNEQYF